The 11 T cell receptor beta chains below were found in one sample sequenced in a study of T-cell memory formation after mild COVID-19 (dated by TCRdb to the early 2020s). To prepare the library, 5' RACE was applied. Data came from an Illumina NovaSeq 6000. TCRdb handled the public reads itself, with Q25 trimming in fastp and clone calling in MiXCR, and kept productive beta chains. Each entry merges the rows of one CDR3 protein and shows their most common DNA and genes. Counted in this sample were some 40,000 distinct CDR3 sequences; about 7.3% of them appeared once. The ten largest make up about 1.5% of the sample. The sample was PBMCs or a T cell subset sorted from them (not recorded which). These receptor sequences come from a man aged 18 to 35 who had mild COVID-19 (a few samples of this study predate the infection). The sample titles of this study are shuffled in the database, so cell type and time point are left out; the donor was told from shared clones.

The rearrangement uses TRBV20-1 and TRBJ1-2; no reliable D call. The CDR3 is 14 residues long. CDR1 and CDR2 (germline): DFQATT, SNEGSKA (reference sequence). Between the trimmed V and J ends, which lost 3 bases and 2 bases, there was a span of 13 bases. In nucleotides, the CDR3 is TGCAGTGCTAGGCCGTGGCAGCAAAACTATGGCTACACCTTC. Protein product: CSARPWQQNYGYTF.

A few counts support this clonotype. Written as DNA, the CDR3 is TGTGCCAGCAGCTTAGTCGGGGGGGCGTTAGCGTCACCCCTCCACTTT. Protein: CASSLVGGALASPLHF. The chain carries TRBV7-2 and TRBJ1-6; the D gene is possibly TRBD1 (6 bases). Germline V CDR1 and CDR2: SGHTA, FQGNSA. Trimming took 1 base from V and 10 from J, leaving 17 bases between them. The CDR3 covers 16 residues.

This clonotype was counted many times. DNA of the CDR3: TGTGCCAGTAGTCCTCGGATAGCGGGGTTGAATGAGCAGTTCTTC. It translates to CASSPRIAGLNEQFF. The chain combines TRBV19 with TRBJ2-1; TRBD2 agrees at 8 bases. V lost 5 bases and J lost 7; bases outside the gene matches: 10. CDR3 length: 15 amino acids. The germline V gene encodes CDR1 LNHDA and CDR2 SQIVND (reference sequence). Full variable domain (outside the CDR3, taken from reference TRBV19 and TRBJ2-1): DGGITQSPKYLFRKEGQNVTLSCEQNLNHDAMYWYRQDPGQGLRLIYYSQIVNDFQKGDIAEGYSVSREKKESFPLTVTSAQKNPTAFYLCASSPRIAGLNEQFFGPGTRLTVL.

This chain joins TRBV12-3 or TRBV12-4 and TRBJ2-2; TRBD1 is a possible D gene (5 bases). This CDR3 is built from 13 residues. V was cut by 2 bases and J by 6 bases, with 7 bases left in between. The CDR3 DNA is TGTGCCAGCAGTTTATCAGGGTCCGGGGAGCTGTTTTTT. It yields the protein CASSLSGSGELFF.

The chain recombines TRBV7-2 with TRBJ1-6; D possibly corresponds to TRBD1 (6 bases). The CDR3 totals 15 residues. Looked up from germline, CDR1 is SGHTA and CDR2 is FQGNSA. The V end was cut by 5 bases, the J end by 11 bases, with 19 bases between. CDR3 nucleotide sequence: TGTGCCAGCAGCCCACAGGGCGGCGGGGGTACACCCCTCCACTTT. This sequence encodes CASSPQGGGGTPLHF.

The rearrangement joins TRBV5-1 to TRBJ2-5; D may be TRBD1 (6 bases). The germline V gene has CDR1 SGHRS and CDR2 YFSETQ. This CDR3 contains 13 residues. The V gene lost 8 bases and the J gene lost 2 bases, with 13 bases spanning the gap. CDR3 region: CASRDGTQETQYF. CDR3 DNA sequence: TGCGCCAGTCGGGACGGGACACAAGAGACCCAGTACTTC. Filled out from reference TRBV5-1 and TRBJ2-5, the complete variable domain reads KAGVTQTPRYLIKTRGQQVTLSCSPISGHRSVSWYQQTPGQGLQFLFEYFSETQRNKGNFPGRFSGRQFSNSRSEMNVSTLELGDSALYLCASRDGTQETQYFGPGTRLLVL.

This clonotype is judged medium-sized (0.01 to 0.1%). The rearrangement links TRBV5-6 to TRBJ2-5, with no clear D. With 4 bases removed from V and 5 bases from J, the gap between germline ends came to 15 bases. The CDR3 loop spans 14 amino acids. Looked up from germline, CDR1 is SGHDT and CDR2 is YYEEEE. CDR3 bases: TGTGCCAGCAGCCCCCCAGGTGTCCGGGAGACCCAGTACTTC. This gives the protein CASSPPGVRETQYF.

In its sample, this clonotype was seen a few times. The genes are TRBV20-1 and TRBJ1-6; D gene unclear. The germline CDR1 and CDR2 sequences are DFQATT and SNEGSKA (reference sequence). V shed 3 bases and J shed 9 bases, with 15 bases lying between them. CDR3 length: 14 residues. DNA of the CDR3: TGCAGTGCTAGTCCTGCCAGACGGACTTCACCCCTCCACTTT. Protein product: CSASPARRTSPLHF.

In its sample, this clonotype was seen a few times. The chain has TRBV7-9 and TRBJ1-4; TRBD1 is a possible D gene (6 bases). V lost 5 bases and J 4 bases, leaving 14 bases between the germline ends. The CDR3 spans 15 residues. In germline, CDR1 is SEHNR, CDR2 FQNEAQ (reference sequence). The CDR3 spells CASSRMGARNEKLFF. The CDR3 bases are TGTGCCAGCAGCCGCATGGGGGCTCGTAATGAAAAACTGTTTTTT. Based on the CDR3 plus reference TRBV7-9 and TRBJ1-4, the full variable domain is DTGVSQNPRHKITKRGQNVTFRCDPISEHNRLYWYRQTLGQGPEFLTYFQNEAQLEKSRLLSDRFSAERPKGSFSTLEIQRTEQGDSAMYLCASSRMGARNEKLFFGSGTQLSVL.

This clonotype was detected a few times. The chain carries TRBV4-1 and TRBJ1-4; a possible D gene is TRBD1 (5 bases). The germline V gene has CDR1 MGHRA and CDR2 YSYEKL. V was cut by 4 bases and J by 7 bases, with 13 bases left in between. The CDR3 has 14 residues. The CDR3: CASSLQGVGEKLFF. The DNA of the CDR3 is TGCGCCAGCAGCCTCCAAGGGGTGGGTGAAAAACTGTTTTTT.

This clonotype was seen many times. The rearrangement links TRBV29-1 to TRBJ1-1, with D tentatively TRBD1 (5 bases). This CDR3 is 11 amino acids long. Trimming shortened V by 5 bases and J by 4 bases, and 8 bases separated the two germline ends. The germline gives CDR1 SQVTM, CDR2 ANQGSEA. CDR3 in DNA: TGCAGCGTTCGGGGGTTCACTGAAGCTTTCTTT. This encodes CSVRGFTEAFF.